The 3 T cell receptor beta chains reported below all come from one sample, sequenced in a study of blood T cell repertoires in COVID-19. Clones were read by immunoSEQ multiplex PCR, and TCRdb kept only the in-frame ones, dropping some. The table has roughly 150,000 clones, 85% to 95% seen once. Sequenced material: peripheral blood. Every receptor here comes from a woman aged 60-70 years with COVID-19, enrolled during active disease.

The chain has TRBV30 and TRBJ1-4, with D maybe TRBD1 (5 bases). Germline loops: CDR1 GTSNPN, CDR2 SVGIG (reference sequence). This CDR3 spans 16 amino acids. Trimming removed 0 bases from V and 0 bases from J, with 11 bases in between. The CDR3, as DNA: TGTGCCTGGAGTGTGGGGGGTCCCCCAACTAATGAAAAACTGTTTTTT. The encoded protein is CAWSVGGPPTNEKLFF.

The V call is TRBV6-6, the J call TRBJ1-1, with 7 bases aligning to TRBD1. V lost 5 bases to trimming and J lost 4 bases; unmatched junction nucleotides: 10. The germline gives CDR1 MNHNY, CDR2 SVGAGI (reference sequence). This CDR3 spans 15 amino acids. This chain's CDR3 is CASSDQRGRGTEAFF. CDR3 DNA: TGTGCCAGCAGTGATCAAAGGGGGCGGGGCACTGAAGCTTTCTTT.

The CDR3 DNA is TGTGCCAGCAGCCTCCGCCCGGGGGGGCATTCGGATCACCAAGAGACCCAGTACTTC. Translated: CASSLRPGGHSDHQETQYF. This chain joins TRBV7-2 and TRBJ2-5, with 8 bases lining up with TRBD2. The germline V gene has CDR1 SGHTA and CDR2 FQGNSA. There are 19 residues in the CDR3. Trimming removed 5 bases from V and 0 bases from J; junction bases left unmatched: 17.